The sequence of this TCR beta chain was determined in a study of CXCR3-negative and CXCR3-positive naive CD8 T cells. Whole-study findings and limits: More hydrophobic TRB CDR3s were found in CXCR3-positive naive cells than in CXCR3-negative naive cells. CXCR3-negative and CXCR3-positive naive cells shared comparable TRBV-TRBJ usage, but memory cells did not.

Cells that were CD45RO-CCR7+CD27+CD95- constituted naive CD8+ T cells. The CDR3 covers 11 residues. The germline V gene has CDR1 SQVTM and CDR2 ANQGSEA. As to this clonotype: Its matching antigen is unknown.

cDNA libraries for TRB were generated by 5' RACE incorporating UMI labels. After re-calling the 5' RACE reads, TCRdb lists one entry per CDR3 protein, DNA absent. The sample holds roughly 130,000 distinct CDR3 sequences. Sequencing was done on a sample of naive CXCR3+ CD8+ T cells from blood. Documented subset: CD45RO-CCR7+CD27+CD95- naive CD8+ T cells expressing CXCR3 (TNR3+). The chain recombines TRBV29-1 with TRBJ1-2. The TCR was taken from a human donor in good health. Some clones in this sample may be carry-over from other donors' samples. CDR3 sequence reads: CSHPHGSGYTF.